This T cell receptor beta chain derives from a study of blood T cell repertoires in COVID-19. For the study at large: Sample material is recorded as cDNA or gDNA derived from T cells, B-cell-depleted T cells, or PBMCs.

The CDR3 sequence is 15 residues long. CDR1 is MRHNA and CDR2 is SNTAGT in the germline V gene. The V and J ends lost 3 bases and 4 bases, in that order; junction bases with no gene match: 5. Original handling: Reference gene primer amplification in the assay estimated nucleated cell counts. Sequencing used immunoSEQ multiplex PCR; TCRdb keeps in-frame clones, though not all of them. That table supplies the V and J calls and clone size; D and trimming were determined from the DNA. The sample holds about 180,000 clones, roughly 84% seen once. The chain recombines TRBV6-4 with TRBJ2-2, with 7 bases that match TRBD1. The sequenced sample was peripheral blood. This receptor was obtained from a woman between 40 and 50 years old with COVID-19, enrolled during active disease. The CDR3 loop is CASSEQGLGTGELFF. DNA of the CDR3: TGTGCCAGCAGTGAACAGGGGCTGGGCACCGGGGAGCTGTTTTTT.